Listed below are T cell receptor beta chains from one sample, sequenced in a study of shared clonotypes between healthy human individuals. Sequencing was performed with immunoSEQ multiplex PCR; in TCRdb, only in-frame clones are kept and a portion is missing. Here the sample spans 2 million to 2.5 million clones, around 92% being singletons. Specimen: naive CD4+ T cells from PBMCs. Every receptor here comes from a man between 18 and 35 years old in good health. Some clones in this sample may be carry-over from other donors' samples. Both conserved end residues are part of each CDR3. Fields, in order: CDR3 protein, CDR3 DNA, D gene, V gene, J gene, clone size. A D gene is named only where the DNA matches it firmly. A clone size is listed for some rows: how often the clone was seen (once, few, many), or a class if it is expanded.

CASGYLRGAQETQYF	TGTGCCAGCGGGTATCTCCGGGGGGCCCAAGAGACCCAGTACTTC	NA	TRBV28	TRBJ2-5	NA
CASSPINLAGVGTGELFF	TGTGCCAGCTCACCAATAAACCTAGCGGGAGTCGGCACCGGGGAGCTGTTTTTT	TRBD2	TRBV18	TRBJ2-2	NA
CASSEYNRASYNEQFF	TGTGCCAGCAGTGAATATAACAGGGCCTCCTACAATGAGCAGTTCTTC	NA	TRBV25-1	TRBJ2-1	NA
CASSFRDRLYEQYF	TGTGCCAGCAGTTTCCGGGACAGGCTCTACGAGCAGTACTTC	TRBD1	TRBV28	TRBJ2-7	NA
CASSAWGQAGADTQYF	TGTGCCAGCAGCGCTTGGGGACAGGCGGGGGCAGATACGCAGTATTTT	NA	TRBV9	TRBJ2-3	NA
CASSPGGSGANVLTF	TGTGCCAGCAGTCCAGGGGGCTCTGGGGCCAACGTCCTGACTTTC	TRBD1	TRBV5-4	TRBJ2-6	once
CAWAPGGQPQHF	TGTGCCTGGGCCCCCGGGGGGCAGCCCCAGCATTTT	NA	TRBV30	TRBJ1-5	NA
CASSHGRDSYGYTF	TGTGCCAGCAGCCACGGCCGGGACAGCTATGGCTACACCTTC	TRBD1	TRBV5-5	TRBJ1-2	NA
CASSFQGGTFSAFF	TGTGCCAGCAGCTTCCAGGGGGGGACCTTCTCCGCTTTCTTT	TRBD1	TRBV11-2	TRBJ1-1	NA
CASSLEQGTEAFF	TGTGCCAGCAGCTTAGAACAGGGCACTGAAGCTTTCTTT	NA	TRBV11-2	TRBJ1-1	NA
CASRKDRDGYTF	TGTGCCAGCAGGAAAGATCGAGATGGCTACACCTTC	NA	TRBV6-1	TRBJ1-2	NA
CASSSDPQRGYEQYF	TGTGCCAGCAGTTCGGACCCCCAACGGGGCTACGAGCAGTACTTC	NA	TRBV28	TRBJ2-7	NA
CASSQDLRLGGYGYTF	TGTGCCAGCAGCCAAGATCTCCGACTAGGGGGCTATGGCTACACCTTC	NA	TRBV4-2	TRBJ1-2	NA
CASSLGQTMKKLFF	TGTGCCAGCAGTTTGGGACAGACCATGAAGAAACTGTTTTTT	TRBD1	TRBV6-5	TRBJ1-4	NA
CASSPGTGIDEQYF	TGTGCCAGCAGCCCCGGGACAGGTATCGACGAGCAGTACTTC	TRBD1	TRBV5-6	TRBJ2-7	NA
CASRWPGAVINTGELFF	TGCGCCAGCAGATGGCCTGGGGCAGTCATAAACACCGGGGAGCTGTTTTTT	NA	TRBV5-1	TRBJ2-2	once
CASGSTTTGVLETQYF	TGTGCTAGTGGTTCGACGACGACAGGGGTCCTGGAGACCCAGTACTTC	TRBD1	TRBV12-5	TRBJ2-5	NA
CASSTYKLSSYNEQFF	TGTGCCAGCAGTACATATAAATTAAGCTCCTACAATGAGCAGTTCTTC	NA	TRBV27	TRBJ2-1	NA
CASSLAPASGGNEQFF	TGCGCCAGCAGCTTGGCCCCGGCTAGCGGGGGGAATGAGCAGTTCTTC	TRBD2	TRBV5-1	TRBJ2-1	NA
CASSLASSYNEQFF	TGCGCCAGCAGCTTGGCTTCCAGCTACAATGAGCAGTTCTTC	NA	TRBV5-1	TRBJ2-1	NA
CASSFWDGNYNEQFF	TGTGCCAGCAGTTTTTGGGACGGAAACTACAATGAGCAGTTCTTC	NA	TRBV28	TRBJ2-1	NA
CASSLGGSAPYEQYF	TGTGCCAGCAGTTTAGGCGGCTCAGCCCCCTACGAGCAGTACTTC	NA	TRBV27	TRBJ2-7	NA
CASSLALAPTDTQYF	TGCGCCAGCAGCTTGGCCCTAGCCCCCACAGATACGCAGTATTTT	NA	TRBV5-1	TRBJ2-3	NA
CASSQTGGHEQFF	TGCGCCAGCAGCCAAACAGGGGGCCATGAGCAGTTCTTC	TRBD1	TRBV4-3	TRBJ2-1	NA
CASSLITLGGGYTF	TGTGCCAGCAGCTTAATTACGTTGGGTGGAGGCTACACCTTC	NA	TRBV11-2	TRBJ1-2	NA
CSVEEGVNTQYF	TGCAGCGTTGAAGAGGGGGTAAATACGCAGTATTTT	NA	TRBV29-1	TRBJ2-3	NA
CASSVVGQPVEDEQYF	TGTGCCAGCAGCGTAGTGGGACAACCGGTGGAGGACGAGCAGTACTTC	NA	TRBV9	TRBJ2-7	NA
CASSSGLPSSYNEQFF	TGTGCCAGCAGCTCGGGACTACCAAGCTCCTACAATGAGCAGTTCTTC	TRBD2	TRBV11-3	TRBJ2-1	NA
CAWSPQNNSPLHF	TGTGCCTGGAGTCCCCAGAATAATTCACCCCTCCACTTT	NA	TRBV30	TRBJ1-6	NA
CASSFTGTSGLGYEQYF	TGTGCCAGCAGCTTTACCGGGACTAGCGGATTGGGCTACGAGCAGTACTTC	TRBD2	TRBV7-2	TRBJ2-7	once
CASTKGLAGPYEQYF	TGTGCCAGCACTAAAGGACTAGCGGGCCCCTACGAGCAGTACTTC	TRBD2	TRBV6-1	TRBJ2-7	NA
CAISDLAPTYEQYF	TGTGCCATCAGTGATCTAGCACCCACCTACGAGCAGTACTTC	NA	TRBV10-3	TRBJ2-7	NA
CSHDSTDTQYF	TGCAGCCACGATAGCACAGATACGCAGTATTTT	NA	TRBV29-1	TRBJ2-3	NA
CASSGALGNTIYF	TGTGCCAGCAGTGGGGCGTTAGGAAACACCATATATTTT	NA	TRBV2	TRBJ1-3	once
CASRNPGREYYGYTF	TGTGCCAGCAGAAACCCGGGACGGGAGTACTATGGCTACACCTTC	NA	TRBV7-2	TRBJ1-2	NA
CASSYSEGSWDGYTF	TGTGCCAGCAGCTACTCCGAGGGGAGTTGGGATGGCTACACCTTC	NA	TRBV7-8	TRBJ1-2	NA
CSGTLAGGYNEQFF	TGCAGCGGAACTCTAGCGGGAGGTTACAATGAGCAGTTCTTC	TRBD2	TRBV29-1	TRBJ2-1	NA
CASSSPSGRVAEQFF	TGTGCCAGCAGTTCCCCTAGCGGGAGGGTGGCTGAGCAGTTCTTC	TRBD2	TRBV27	TRBJ2-1	NA
CASSLYGGEQPQHF	TGTGCCAGCAGCCTTTATGGGGGCGAGCAGCCCCAGCATTTT	NA	TRBV27	TRBJ1-5	NA
CASNPGTRYNEQFF	TGCGCCAGCAATCCGGGGACACGCTACAATGAGCAGTTCTTC	NA	TRBV5-1	TRBJ2-1	NA